This TCR beta chain is from a study of T-cell reconstitution after alpha-beta-depleted transplantation in children. Findings and caveats of the study: Alpha-beta T cells about two months after transplant reportedly derived from several hundred expanded graft clones. T-cell counts and diversity at one year post-transplant came mainly from newly produced T cells. Several patients had high TCRbeta diversity at day 60; it came from surviving recipient T cells and thymic progenitors.

Preparation of the TCRbeta library used unique molecular identifiers. A single record per CDR3 protein comes from TCRdb applying MiXCR to the PCR reads. The table has more than 300,000 distinct CDR3 sequences, about 16% seen once. To note about this clonotype: Its antigen is undetermined.

V gave up 3 bases and J gave up 1 base; unmatched junction bases: 11. The CDR3 is made up of 18 amino acids. Sequencing used PBMCs, mostly from graft donor cells, obtained 360 days after TCRalphabeta/CD19-depleted stem cell transplant. This receptor was taken from a male patient aged 2-15 years who had a stem cell transplant for acute lymphoblastic leukemia, so the T cells may come from the graft donor. V is TRBV12-3 or TRBV12-4 and J is TRBJ1-5, with 8 bases identical to TRBD1. Here the CDR3 DNA reads TGTGCCAGCAGTTTTCGGCTCAGGGGGCCGGGGAGCAATCAGCCCCAGCATTTT. It encodes CASSFRLRGPGSNQPQHF.